The rows below give T cell receptor beta chains drawn from one sample of a study of response to subunit inactivated influenza vaccine. Each CDR3 protein is one row after TCRdb ran MiXCR on the RT-PCR reads. The data show around 650,000 distinct CDR3 sequences, 15% to 18% seen once. The input for sequencing was PBMCs from blood, taken about 13 days after vaccination. All receptors derive from a man aged 50 to 60 who received an inactivated influenza vaccine. Both conserved end residues are part of each CDR3. The D gene is left open where the match is weak. Expanded clones are given a class, and other clones once, few, many or no size at all.

v_gene	abundance	j_gene	d_gene	CDR3nt	CDR3aa
TRBV10-3	many	TRBJ2-7	NA	TGTGCCATCAGTGACTCCTCCTACGAGCAGTACTTC	CAISDSSYEQYF
TRBV27	many	TRBJ2-1	TRBD2	TGTGCCAGCTCGCTCAGCGGGGGGGTATCCAATGAGCAGTTCTTC	CASSLSGGVSNEQFF
TRBV20-1	few	TRBJ2-1	TRBD2	TGCAGTGTTACGGACGGAAGCGGGAGGGGCTCCTACAATGAGCAGTTCTTC	CSVTDGSGRGSYNEQFF
TRBV4-2	few	TRBJ2-3	TRBD2	TGTGCCAGCAGCCAACCCAAGGGTCGTCTAGCGGGAGCCCCCACAGATACGCAGTATTTT	CASSQPKGRLAGAPTDTQYF
TRBV20-1	NA	TRBJ2-2	TRBD2	TGCAGTGCTATACCCGGGGAGGGCTCGAACACCGGGGAGCTGTTTTTT	CSAIPGEGSNTGELFF
TRBV7-3	many	TRBJ2-7	TRBD2	TGTGCCAGCAGCACTAGCGGGAACTCCTACGAGCAGTACTTC	CASSTSGNSYEQYF
TRBV5-1	few	TRBJ1-5	NA	TGCGCCAGCAGCACCACGGGAGGGCGGCAGCCCCAGCATTTT	CASSTTGGRQPQHF
TRBV12-3/TRBV12-4	medium-sized	TRBJ2-5	NA	TGTGCCAGCAGCTTAGGAGAGACCCAGTACTTC	CASSLGETQYF
TRBV5-8	NA	TRBJ1-2	NA	TGTGCCAGCATTTGGGGGGCTAACTATGGCTACACCTTC	CASIWGANYGYTF
TRBV7-2	many	TRBJ1-3	NA	TGTGCCAGCAGCCCAAATCTACCTGGAAACACCATATATTTT	CASSPNLPGNTIYF
TRBV5-1	few	TRBJ2-6	NA	TGCGCCAGCAGCACCCTTATACGGGCTCCGCTGACTGGGGCCAACGTCCTGACTTTC	CASSTLIRAPLTGANVLTF
TRBV7-9	few	TRBJ2-7	NA	TGTGCCAGCAGCACGCGGCGGTTCTACGAGCAGTACTTC	CASSTRRFYEQYF
TRBV4-2	NA	TRBJ1-5	NA	TGTGCCAGCAGCCAAGTGGGGGATAGCAATCAGCCCCAGCATTTT	CASSQVGDSNQPQHF
TRBV5-1	NA	TRBJ2-3	TRBD2	TGCGCCAGCAGCGCTGGGGGGACTAGCGGGGGGCTATGGACGCAGTATTTT	CASSAGGTSGGLWTQYF
TRBV10-3	many	TRBJ2-1	NA	TGTGCCATCAGTGAGTCAAATTTGAGGGACAATGAGCAGTTCTTC	CAISESNLRDNEQFF
TRBV20-1	many	TRBJ1-3	NA	TGCAGTGCTTCTAAACTACCGTCCTCTGGAAACACCATATATTTT	CSASKLPSSGNTIYF
TRBV24-1	few	TRBJ2-1	NA	TGTGCCACCAGTGATCCTACAGGGAGTGAGCAGTTCTTC	CATSDPTGSEQFF
TRBV6-1	NA	TRBJ2-1	NA	TGTGCCAGCACCCCTGTTGGGGTTTTAGGTGACAATGAGCAGTTCTTC	CASTPVGVLGDNEQFF
TRBV20-1	NA	TRBJ2-1	TRBD2	TGCAGTGCTTTCCAGACTAGCGGGAGACGCAATGAGCAGTTCTTC	CSAFQTSGRRNEQFF
TRBV12-3/TRBV12-4	NA	TRBJ2-7	TRBD2	TGTGCCAGCAGTTTAGTGGCAGGGAGGGCATACGAGCAGTACTTC	CASSLVAGRAYEQYF
TRBV7-2	few	TRBJ2-3	TRBD2	TGTGCCAGCAGCTTAGATGGCGGGAGAATCGCAGATACGCAGTATTTT	CASSLDGGRIADTQYF
TRBV10-2	once	TRBJ2-7	TRBD2	TGCGCCAGCAGTGATCGGGGGGTCCCATCCCTCTACGAGCAGTACTTC	CASSDRGVPSLYEQYF
TRBV20-1	NA	TRBJ2-1	TRBD2	TGCAGTGCTAGAGAGCTAGCGGGGGGCCTCAATGAGCAGTTCTTC	CSARELAGGLNEQFF
TRBV20-1	NA	TRBJ1-1	TRBD1	TGCAGTGCTAGAAAACGGACAGGGCAGCGCATCGCTTTCTTT	CSARKRTGQRIAFF
TRBV7-9	few	TRBJ2-2	NA	TGTGCCAGCGGTATTAGCGGAGGGGGGACCGGGGAGCTGTTTTTT	CASGISGGGTGELFF
TRBV6-2/TRBV6-3	NA	TRBJ2-3	TRBD1	TGTGCCAGCAGCGTGGACAGGGACCATCTTGGAGATACGCAGTATTTT	CASSVDRDHLGDTQYF
TRBV15	NA	TRBJ2-1	NA	TGTGCCACCAGCAGAGACGTCACCTACAATGAGCAGTTCTTC	CATSRDVTYNEQFF
TRBV5-1	NA	TRBJ1-2	NA	TGCGCCAGCAGGGAGGGGCTCAGCTATGGCTACACCTTC	CASREGLSYGYTF
TRBV29-1	NA	TRBJ2-5	NA	TGCAGCGAAATAGGGGGGAGTGGGTGGACCCAGTACTTC	CSEIGGSGWTQYF
TRBV7-2	many	TRBJ2-1	TRBD1	TGTGCCAGCAGATCGACCGGGACAGGGGGCAATGAGCAGTTCTTC	CASRSTGTGGNEQFF
TRBV6-1	few	TRBJ2-5	NA	TGTGCCAGCAGTGCCGTCCTGAGGACAGACTTGGGAGAGCCCCAGTACTTC	CASSAVLRTDLGEPQYF
TRBV11-2	many	TRBJ2-1	TRBD2	TGTGCCAGCAGCTTTAGCGGGAGAGGTGAGCAGTTCTTC	CASSFSGRGEQFF
TRBV20-1	many	TRBJ2-3	NA	TGCAGTGCTAGGGGCCAGATTTACCAGCCAGATACGCAGTATTTT	CSARGQIYQPDTQYF
TRBV7-6	few	TRBJ2-7	TRBD1	TGTGCCAGCAGCTTAGCGGGACAGGGCGGCGAGCAGTACTTC	CASSLAGQGGEQYF
TRBV2	NA	TRBJ2-1	NA	TGTGCCAGCAGTGAAAGGGGGGGGAGCCCCTACAATGAGCAGCTCTTC	CASSERGGSPYNEQLF
TRBV6-1	few	TRBJ2-4	NA	TGTGCCAGCAGGCAGTCAGGGGGGGAGAACATTCAGTACTTC	CASRQSGGENIQYF
TRBV7-9	NA	TRBJ2-3	TRBD2	TGTGCCAGCAGCTTAGAGGTATCTAGCGGCTCTCCGTATTTT	CASSLEVSSGSPYF
TRBV7-8	NA	TRBJ2-1	NA	TGTGCCAGCAGCTTAGCACCCTTATCGAATGAGCAGTTCTTC	CASSLAPLSNEQFF
TRBV4-2	NA	TRBJ1-6	NA	TGTGCCAGCAGCCAAGATCCCAGGAATTCACCCCTCCACTTT	CASSQDPRNSPLHF
TRBV29-1	few	TRBJ2-7	NA	TGCAGCGCACTCCGGGACGGAGAATACGAGCAGTACTTC	CSALRDGEYEQYF
TRBV7-2	few	TRBJ2-5	NA	TGTGCCAGCAGCTTACGAACAGGGTCGCAAGAGACCCAGTACTTC	CASSLRTGSQETQYF
TRBV28	few	TRBJ2-7	NA	TGTGCCAGCTCGACCCTGAAGGGCACCCGATCCTACGAGCAGTACTTC	CASSTLKGTRSYEQYF
TRBV12-3/TRBV12-4	few	TRBJ2-7	TRBD2	TGTGCCAGCAGCCCTAGGACTAGCTTCCAAGGAGACGAGCAGTACTTC	CASSPRTSFQGDEQYF
TRBV5-1	NA	TRBJ2-6	NA	TGCGCCAGCAGCTTGCAGTCTACTGGGGCCAACGTCCTGACTTTC	CASSLQSTGANVLTF
TRBV14	few	TRBJ1-1	TRBD1	TGTGCCAGCAGCCCCAATAGGGGACAGGGAAGGACTGAAGCTTTCTTT	CASSPNRGQGRTEAFF
TRBV29-1	many	TRBJ2-1	TRBD2	TGCAGTCTAGCGGGAGGGGTATACAATGAGCAGTTCTTC	CSLAGGVYNEQFF
TRBV3-1	NA	TRBJ2-7	TRBD2	TGTGCCAGCAGCCAAATGCTAGCGGCCTCCTACGAGCAGTACTTC	CASSQMLAASYEQYF
TRBV27	few	TRBJ2-7	TRBD1	TGTGCCACCTCAGACGGGACAGGGGGGCACGAGCAGTACTTC	CATSDGTGGHEQYF
TRBV20-1	NA	TRBJ1-2	NA	TGCAGTGCTGGGTGGGCAGTGAACTATGGCTACACCTTC	CSAGWAVNYGYTF
TRBV7-9	NA	TRBJ2-1	NA	TGTGCCAGCAGCCCACAAAAGACTACCCACTACAATGAGCAGTTCTTC	CASSPQKTTHYNEQFF